The 23 T cell receptor beta chains given below trace back to one sample, sequenced in a study of OX40 agonist ivuxolimab in advanced cancers. Clones were read by immunoSEQ multiplex PCR, and TCRdb kept only the in-frame ones, dropping some. The sample consists of tens of thousands of clones, roughly 84% of them appearing once. The sample here was CD4+ or CD8+ T cells sorted from blood, taken in a trial of the OX40 agonist ivuxolimab. The receptor source for this set is an adult with an advanced solid tumor such as melanoma, head and neck, liver or kidney cancer.

The CDR3 DNA reads TGTGCCACCAGCACCGCGGCAAGGTACACAGATACGCAGTATTTT. Protein product: CATSTAARYTDTQYF. The chain is built from TRBV15 and TRBJ2-3, with D hard to call. Trimming pared 4 bases from V and 2 bases from J, leaving 13 bases between. Germline CDR1 reads LNHNV; CDR2 reads YYDKDF (reference sequence). The CDR3 totals 15 residues.

This clone was found once. The gene calls are TRBV2 and TRBJ2-4; D is unclear. This CDR3 contains 15 residues. Germline-derived CDR1 and CDR2 are SNHLY and FYNNEI. V gave up 1 base and J gave up 1 base, with 8 bases separating them. The CDR3 loop is CASSEESYAKNIQYF. The CDR3 DNA reads TGTGCCAGCAGTGAAGAGTCCTACGCCAAAAACATTCAGTACTTC.

This chain joins TRBV14 and TRBJ1-3; D possibly corresponds to TRBD1 (5 bases). The CDR3 has 15 amino acids. Trimming shortened V by 2 bases and J by 2 bases, and 10 bases separated the two germline ends. Looked up from germline, CDR1 is SGHDN and CDR2 is FVKESK. The DNA of the CDR3 is TGTGCCAGCAGCCAAAACCGGGGCCCTGGAAACACCATATATTTT. Its translation is CASSQNRGPGNTIYF.

The chain has TRBV28 and TRBJ1-1; 7 bases are a match to TRBD1. With V trimmed by 1 base and J by 11 bases, 4 bases remained unmatched. Germline loops: CDR1 MDHEN, CDR2 SYDVKM. This CDR3 has 12 amino acids. The CDR3, as DNA: TGTGCCAGCAGTTTATCCCAGGGGGGGGCTTTCTTT. It encodes CASSLSQGGAFF.

The chain has TRBV18 and TRBJ2-7; possible D gene TRBD1, 6 bases. V was pared by 8 bases and J by 0 bases, with 11 bases between. This CDR3 spans 13 amino acids. Germline loops: CDR1 KGHSH, CDR2 LQKENI. CDR3 amino acids: CASQGQSSYEQYF. CDR3 bases: TGTGCCAGCCAGGGACAATCCTCCTACGAGCAGTACTTC.

The chain has TRBV18 and TRBJ2-1, with TRBD2 identical over 8 bases. Losses at the gene ends were 3 bases for V and 5 bases for J; bases not matched to a gene: 3. There are 14 residues in the CDR3. The germline V gene has CDR1 KGHSH and CDR2 LQKENI. The CDR3 reads CASSPQREHNEQFF. As DNA, the CDR3 is TGTGCCAGCTCACCTCAGCGGGAGCACAATGAGCAGTTCTTC.

The rearrangement uses TRBV4-3 and TRBJ1-2; D gene ambiguous. With 0 bases removed from V and 6 bases from J, the gap between germline ends came to 8 bases. CDR1 and CDR2 from the germline V gene are LGHNA and YSLEER. This CDR3 region has 13 residues. CDR3 in amino acids: CASSQDFNNGYTF. For the CDR3, the DNA is TGCGCCAGCAGCCAAGATTTCAACAATGGCTACACCTTC.

The chain is built from TRBV5-1 and TRBJ2-5; the match to TRBD2 covers 15 bases. Germline loops: CDR1 SGHRS, CDR2 YFSETQ. The CDR3 consists of 18 residues. V shed 4 bases and J 5 bases; nucleotides not matched to a gene: 12. The CDR3 protein is CASSPLGLAGGPGETQYF. CDR3 in DNA: TGCGCCAGCAGCCCCCTCGGACTAGCGGGAGGGCCGGGTGAGACCCAGTACTTC.

The V gene is TRBV6-5, the J gene TRBJ2-7; TRBD2 agrees at 7 bases. Per the germline V gene, CDR1 is MNHEY and CDR2 is SVGAGI. This CDR3 spans 15 amino acids. J lost 7 bases, V lost 6 bases, and 15 bases had no gene match. The CDR3 DNA reads TGTGCCAGCAGGCCCACCGGGACTACCGTCGGTGAGCAGTACTTC. The encoded protein is CASRPTGTTVGEQYF.

The rearrangement uses TRBV7-8 and TRBJ2-1; TRBD2 is a possible D gene (6 bases). CDR3 length equals 15 residues. With 3 bases removed from V and 6 bases from J, the gap between germline ends came to 15 bases. Germline values: CDR1 SGHVS, CDR2 FQNEAQ. CDR3 DNA: TGTGCCAGCAGCTTTCGTTCGGGAGAGCTCAATGAGCAGTTCTTC. Translating gives CASSFRSGELNEQFF.

This rearrangement joins TRBV2 to TRBJ1-6; unclear D gene. CDR1 and CDR2 (germline): SNHLY, FYNNEI. The CDR3 is made up of 15 amino acids. Trimming cost V 5 bases and J 8 bases, with 16 bases left between them. In DNA form, the CDR3 reads TGTGCCAGCAGTCGAACTAGGGATCTGGATTCACCCCTCCACTTT. It is translated as CASSRTRDLDSPLHF.

This clone was seen only once. CDR3 DNA: TGTGCCAGCAGCTCACTGCGACCAGGGAGGCAGTACTTC. This translates into CASSSLRPGRQYF. The gene calls are TRBV7-2 and TRBJ2-7; D is tentatively TRBD1 or TRBD2 (5 bases each). Per germline, CDR1 SGHTA and CDR2 FQGNSA. Trimming removed 4 bases at V and 9 bases at J, with 16 bases between. The length of the CDR3 is 13 residues. Variable domain in full (rest from reference TRBV7-2 and TRBJ2-7): GAGVSQSPSNKVTEKGKDVELRCDPISGHTALYWYRQSLGQGLEFLIYFQGNSAPDKSGLPSDRFSAERTGGSVSTLTIQRTQQEDSAVYLCASSSLRPGRQYFGPGTRLTVT.

The genes are TRBV2 and TRBJ1-4; D gene ambiguous. V gave up 3 bases and J gave up 0 bases, with 5 bases separating them. This CDR3 is built from 14 residues. Germline CDR1 SNHLY, CDR2 FYNNEI. The CDR3 nucleotides read TGTGCCAGCAGTGAGACTGCAACTAATGAAAAACTGTTTTTT. It translates to CASSETATNEKLFF. Full variable domain (remainder filled in from reference TRBV2 and TRBJ1-4): EPEVTQTPSHQVTQMGQEVILRCVPISNHLYFYWYRQILGQKVEFLVSFYNNEISEKSEIFDDQFSVERPDGSNFTLKIRSTKLEDSAMYFCASSETATNEKLFFGSGTQLSVL.

The chain links TRBV6-5 to TRBJ2-1, with 9 bases identical to TRBD2. V was clipped by 4 bases and J by 9 bases; unmatched bases: 10. The CDR3 is 15 residues long. Germline V gene data show CDR1 as MNHEY and CDR2 as SVGAGI. CDR3 amino acids: CASSFASGDATEQFF. The CDR3 DNA follows: TGTGCCAGCAGTTTCGCTAGCGGGGACGCCACTGAGCAGTTCTTC.

The V gene is TRBV7-9, the J gene TRBJ2-5, with D tentatively TRBD2 (6 bases). Germline V CDR1 and CDR2: SEHNR, FQNEAQ (reference sequence). V dropped 5 bases and J dropped 5 bases, with 15 bases sitting between them. This CDR3 has 14 residues. The CDR3 sequence is CASSVRGPRETQYF. The CDR3 DNA follows: TGTGCCAGCAGCGTGCGGGGCCCTCGGGAGACCCAGTACTTC.

The chain is built from TRBV5-1 and TRBJ1-5; D not resolved. Germline-derived CDR1 and CDR2 are SGHRS and YFSETQ. V was clipped by 0 bases and J by 0 bases, with 7 bases between them. CDR3 length: 15 amino acids. The CDR3 DNA reads as TGCGCCAGCAGCTTGGCCGGCAATAGCAATCAGCCCCAGCATTTT. This gives the protein CASSLAGNSNQPQHF.

The chain is built from TRBV7-3 and TRBJ2-3; D is perhaps TRBD2 (6 bases). Germline CDR1 SGHTA, CDR2 FQGTGA. The CDR3 contains 16 residues. Trimming pared 2 bases from V and 3 bases from J, leaving 15 bases between. The CDR3 protein is CASSLWAAGSTDTQYF. The CDR3 region has the DNA TGTGCCAGCAGCTTATGGGCTGCCGGGAGTACAGATACGCAGTATTTT.

The chain links TRBV7-2 to TRBJ1-6; TRBD1 matches 7 bases. Germline assignment: CDR1 SGHTA and CDR2 FQGNSA. The ends lost 1 base at V and 9 bases at J; junction bases unmatched: 6. This CDR3 comprises 15 residues. CDR3 DNA sequence: TGTGCCAGCAGCTTAGTTCGAAGGGGGCGTTCACCCCTCCACTTT. Its translation is CASSLVRRGRSPLHF. Based on the CDR3 plus reference TRBV7-2 and TRBJ1-6, the full variable domain is GAGVSQSPSNKVTEKGKDVELRCDPISGHTALYWYRQSLGQGLEFLIYFQGNSAPDKSGLPSDRFSAERTGGSVSTLTIQRTQQEDSAVYLCASSLVRRGRSPLHFGNGTRLTVT.

This chain connects TRBV6-1 to TRBJ1-3; D ambiguous. This CDR3 comprises 15 residues. Trimming removed 1 base at V and 4 bases at J, with 11 bases between. The germline V gene encodes CDR1 MNHNS and CDR2 SASEGT. The chain's CDR3 is CASSEVPDTGNTIYF. In DNA form, the CDR3 reads TGTGCCAGCAGTGAAGTGCCCGACACAGGAAACACCATATATTTT.

The chain recombines TRBV28 with TRBJ2-1; 14 bases line up with TRBD2. The junction had 9 bases not matched to a gene; V was cut back by 5 bases and J by 6 bases. CDR3 length: 17 residues. Germline-derived CDR1 and CDR2 are MDHEN and SYDVKM. The CDR3 DNA reads TGTGCCAGCAGTACGAGACTAGCGGGAGGGCCGGTCAATGAGCAGTTCTTC. Translated: CASSTRLAGGPVNEQFF.

This clone was detected a few times. The chain recombines TRBV19 with TRBJ2-4, with 7 positions matching TRBD1. The germline V gene has CDR1 LNHDA and CDR2 SQIVND (reference sequence). This CDR3 spans 16 amino acids. J lost 4 bases, V lost 5 bases, and 11 bases had no gene match. The CDR3, as DNA: TGTGCCAGTAGTGGCTCCGGGACAGCAGAAAAAAACATTCAGTACTTC. This codes for CASSGSGTAEKNIQYF. The whole variable domain, remainder taken from reference TRBV19 and TRBJ2-4, is DGGITQSPKYLFRKEGQNVTLSCEQNLNHDAMYWYRQDPGQGLRLIYYSQIVNDFQKGDIAEGYSVSREKKESFPLTVTSAQKNPTAFYLCASSGSGTAEKNIQYFGAGTRLSVL.

The V call is TRBV25-1, the J call TRBJ2-3, with D perhaps matching TRBD2 (5 bases). Trimming took off 3 bases at V and 5 bases at J, with 9 bases between the two ends. The CDR3 covers 13 residues. Germline V gives CDR1 MGHDK, CDR2 SYGVNS. The CDR3 coding sequence is TGTGCCAGCAGTGAGGCGGGCGGAGATACGCAGTATTTT. Its translation is CASSEAGGDTQYF.

This chain links TRBV10-3 with TRBJ1-4; 7 bases fit TRBD1. The CDR3 consists of 14 residues. J gave up 5 bases and V 4 bases, and 4 bases lay outside the gene matches. In germline, CDR1 is ENHRY, CDR2 SYGVKD. CDR3 loop: CAISGGTENEKLFF. The CDR3 DNA reads TGTGCCATCAGTGGAGGGACAGAGAATGAAAAACTGTTTTTT.